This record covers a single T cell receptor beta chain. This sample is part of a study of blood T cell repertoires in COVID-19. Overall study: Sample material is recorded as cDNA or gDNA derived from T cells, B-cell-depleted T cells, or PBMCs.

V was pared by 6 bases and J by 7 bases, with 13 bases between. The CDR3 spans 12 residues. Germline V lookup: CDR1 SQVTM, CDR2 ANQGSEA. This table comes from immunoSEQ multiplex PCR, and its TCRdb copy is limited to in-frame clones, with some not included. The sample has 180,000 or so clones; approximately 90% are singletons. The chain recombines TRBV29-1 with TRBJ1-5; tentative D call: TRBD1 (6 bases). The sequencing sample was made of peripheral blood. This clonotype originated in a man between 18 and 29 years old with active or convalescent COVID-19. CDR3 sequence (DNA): TGCAGCGTGAGTGAGGGGGTGCAGCCCCAGCATTTT. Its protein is CSVSEGVQPQHF. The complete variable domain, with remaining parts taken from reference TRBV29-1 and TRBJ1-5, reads SAVISQKPSRDICQRGTSLTIQCQVDSQVTMMFWYRQQPGQSLTLIATANQGSEATYESGFVIDKFPISRPNLTFSTLTVSNMSPEDSSIYLCSVSEGVQPQHFGDGTRLSIL.